One sample yielded the 4 T cell receptor beta chains listed below, sequenced in a study of pediatric ulcerative colitis (dated by TCRdb to about 2019). Preparation of the library involved the immunoSEQ multiplex PCR assay. This is the immuneACCESS table as TCRdb keeps it, with only in-frame sequences that have V and J called. A part of the clones is gone; compared with another copy, unresolved V genes explain less than half, and the rest is unexplained. The sample table shows approximately 30,000 clones, and roughly 86% are seen once. The top ten clonotypes cover around 4.5% of the sample. Sequenced material: blood. All receptors come from a boy aged 5 to 17 with severe ulcerative colitis.

This rearrangement joins TRBV11-3 to TRBJ2-1, with a tentative D call TRBD2 (7 bases). Germline lookup yields CDR1 SGHNT and CDR2 YENEEA. V was cut by 4 bases and J by 3 bases, with 19 bases left in between. The CDR3 contains 17 residues. Written as DNA, the CDR3 is TGTGCCAGCAGCTATGCAGGTGGGGGGGCATACTACAATGAGCAGTTCTTC. It yields the protein CASSYAGGGAYYNEQFF. Looking up the rest from reference TRBV11-3 and TRBJ2-1 gives the full variable domain: EAGVVQSPRYKIIEKKQPVAFWCNPISGHNTLYWYLQNLGQGPELLIRYENEEAVDDSQLPKDRFSAERLKGVDSTLKIQPAELGDSAVYLCASSYAGGGAYYNEQFFGPGTRLTVL.

This chain links TRBV7-2 with TRBJ2-4; no firm D call. Germline CDR1 SGHTA, CDR2 FQGNSA. This CDR3 comprises 17 residues. V was pared by 4 bases and J by 0 bases, with 16 bases between. The CDR3 is CASSSGGLAQAKNIQYF. In nucleotides, the CDR3 is TGTGCCAGCAGCTCTGGTGGGTTAGCCCAAGCCAAAAACATTCAGTACTTC.

This clone showed up just a few times. The rearrangement links TRBV19 to TRBJ1-1; D unresolved. Trimming cost V 0 bases and J 10 bases, with 12 bases left between them. Germline CDR1 and CDR2: LNHDA and SQIVND (reference sequence). This CDR3 spans 13 amino acids. The CDR3 region has the DNA TGTGCCAGTAGTATAGATCCGGGGAACAGAGCTTTCTTT. It encodes CASSIDPGNRAFF.

The V and J genes are TRBV7-9 and TRBJ2-7, with D uncertain. Trimming cost V 1 base and J 6 bases, with 10 bases left between them. Germline assignment: CDR1 SEHNR and CDR2 FQNEAQ (reference sequence). The CDR3 runs 13 residues. This CDR3 reads CASSLDAPSEQYF. CDR3 coding DNA: TGTGCCAGCAGCTTAGACGCGCCGTCCGAGCAGTACTTC.